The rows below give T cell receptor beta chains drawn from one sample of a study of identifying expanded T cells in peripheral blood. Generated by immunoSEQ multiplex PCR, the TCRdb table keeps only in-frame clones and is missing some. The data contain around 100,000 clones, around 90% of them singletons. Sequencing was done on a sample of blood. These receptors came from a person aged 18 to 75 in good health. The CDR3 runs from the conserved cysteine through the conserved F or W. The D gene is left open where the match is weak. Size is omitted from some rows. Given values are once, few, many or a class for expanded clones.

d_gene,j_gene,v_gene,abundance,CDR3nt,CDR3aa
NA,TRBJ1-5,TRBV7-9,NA,TGTGCCAGCAGCTTAGTAGGGAGCAATCAGCCCCAGCATTTT,CASSLVGSNQPQHF
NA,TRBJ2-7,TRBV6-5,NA,TGTGCCAGCAGTTCCTGGGACGGTTCCTACGAGCAGTACTTC,CASSSWDGSYEQYF
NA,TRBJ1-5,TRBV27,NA,TGTGCCAGCCGCTTAGGGGGTAACAATCAGCCCCAGCATTTT,CASRLGGNNQPQHF
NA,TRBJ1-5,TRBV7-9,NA,TGTGCCAGCAGCTTTGGGATAAGCAATCAGCCCCAGCATTTT,CASSFGISNQPQHF
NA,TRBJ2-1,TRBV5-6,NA,TGTGCCAGCAGCTTGGGCGGGGTCACCCCCCCGAACAATGAGCAGTTCTTC,CASSLGGVTPPNNEQFF
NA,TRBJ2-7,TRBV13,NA,TGTGCCAGCAGTCTGGACGGACGGGCGCGAGAGCAGTACTTC,CASSLDGRAREQYF
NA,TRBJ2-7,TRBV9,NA,TGTGCCAGCAGCCCCCGGGACGCCTCCTACGAGCAGTACTTC,CASSPRDASYEQYF
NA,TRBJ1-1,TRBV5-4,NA,TGTGCCAGCAGCCCCGACCTTTACACTGAAGCTTTCTTT,CASSPDLYTEAFF
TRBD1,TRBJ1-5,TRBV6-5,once,TGTGCCAGCAGTCAGGGACAGGAAGGTCAGCCCCAGCATTTT,CASSQGQEGQPQHF
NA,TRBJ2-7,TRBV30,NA,TGTGCCTGGAGCTGGGCCACCGGGAAGGGCTACGAGCAGTACTTC,CAWSWATGKGYEQYF
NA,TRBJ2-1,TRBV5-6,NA,TGTGCCAGCAGGGTCCCGGGAGAGGGCTACAATGAGCAGTTCTTC,CASRVPGEGYNEQFF
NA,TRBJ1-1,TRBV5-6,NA,TGTGCCAGCAGCATGGACGGCTCCTTGAAGTCTGAAGCTTTCTTT,CASSMDGSLKSEAFF
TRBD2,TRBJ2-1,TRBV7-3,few,TGTGCCAGCAGCTTAACTTCGGATAGCGGGAGAAGGGGTGAGCAGTTCTTC,CASSLTSDSGRRGEQFF
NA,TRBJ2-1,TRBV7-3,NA,TGTGCCAGCAGCTTAAATGTCGGCTCCCACAATGAGCAGTTCTTC,CASSLNVGSHNEQFF
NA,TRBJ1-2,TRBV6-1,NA,TGTGCCAGCAGTGAAGCACAGGGCACCGCACATGGCTACACCTTC,CASSEAQGTAHGYTF
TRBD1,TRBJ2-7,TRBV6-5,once,TGTGCCAGCAGTTACAAGACAGGGGTCTACGAGCAGTACTTC,CASSYKTGVYEQYF
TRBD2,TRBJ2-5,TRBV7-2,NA,TGTGCCAGCAGCTTAGGCCCAGCGGGGGGACAAGGGACCCAGTACTTC,CASSLGPAGGQGTQYF
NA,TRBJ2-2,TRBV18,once,TGTGCCAGCTCCCTGGGGGTACCCCCCGGGGAGCTGTTTTTT,CASSLGVPPGELFF
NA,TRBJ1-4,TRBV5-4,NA,TGTGCCAGCAGCTTGAATTTTGATGAAAAACTGTTTTTT,CASSLNFDEKLFF
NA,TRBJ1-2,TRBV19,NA,TGTGCCAGTAGTACCCCAGGGGACACCTATGGCTACACCTTC,CASSTPGDTYGYTF
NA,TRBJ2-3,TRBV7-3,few,TGTGCCAGCAGCCCGCAACCGGGACGGAGCACAGATACGCAGTATTTT,CASSPQPGRSTDTQYF
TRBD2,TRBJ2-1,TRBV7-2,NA,TGTGCCAGCAGCACCCGACTAGCGGAGGGGGGTGAGCAGTTCTTC,CASSTRLAEGGEQFF
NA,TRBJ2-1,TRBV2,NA,TGTGCCAGCAGCTACGATCATGAGCAGTTCTTC,CASSYDHEQFF
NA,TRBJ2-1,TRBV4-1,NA,TGCGCCAGCAGCCAACCTAGGCAAAGGCTCAATGAGCAGTTCTTC,CASSQPRQRLNEQFF
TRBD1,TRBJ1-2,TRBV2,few,TGTGCCATTCTACTCCTGGACAGGGTATATGGCTACACCTTC,CAILLLDRVYGYTF
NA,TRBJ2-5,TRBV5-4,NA,TGTGCCAGCAGCTTGTCACGGAACCAAGAGACCCAGTACTTC,CASSLSRNQETQYF
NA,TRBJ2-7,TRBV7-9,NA,TGTGCCAGCAGCACGAGCTCCTACGAGCAGTACTTC,CASSTSSYEQYF
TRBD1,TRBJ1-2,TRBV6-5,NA,TGTGCCAGCAGAGACCCCGGGACAGGGGCTGGCTACACCTTC,CASRDPGTGAGYTF
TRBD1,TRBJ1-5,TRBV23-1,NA,TGCGCCAGCAGTCCCCCCCGAGACAGGGTGGGAAAAGATAGCAATCAGCCCCAGCATTTT,CASSPPRDRVGKDSNQPQHF
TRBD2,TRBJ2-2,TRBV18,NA,TGTGCCAGCTCACCAGGGACTAGCGGTAACACCGGGGAGCTGTTTTTT,CASSPGTSGNTGELFF
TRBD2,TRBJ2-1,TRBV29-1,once,TGCAGCGTGCCCGACCGCGGGAGGGGGACCTACAATGAGCAGTTCTTC,CSVPDRGRGTYNEQFF
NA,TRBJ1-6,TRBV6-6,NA,TGTGCCGGGGCCCTCACACGGAATTCACCCCTCCACTTT,CAGALTRNSPLHF
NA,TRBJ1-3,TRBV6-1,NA,TGTGCCAGCAGTTTTACTGGAAACACCATATATTTT,CASSFTGNTIYF
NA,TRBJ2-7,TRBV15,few,TGTGCCACCAGCAGAGATAAGGGACCCTACGAGCAGTACTTC,CATSRDKGPYEQYF
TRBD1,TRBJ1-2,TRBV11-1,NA,TGTGCCAGCAGCTCTGATGGACAGGTCCGCTACACCTTC,CASSSDGQVRYTF
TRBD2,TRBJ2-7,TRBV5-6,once,TGTGCCAGCAGCTTGGGACTAGCGAGGGTCCCCTACGAGCAGTACTTC,CASSLGLARVPYEQYF
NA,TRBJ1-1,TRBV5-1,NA,TGCGCCAGCAGCTCCTTAGGCACTGAAGCTTTCTTT,CASSSLGTEAFF
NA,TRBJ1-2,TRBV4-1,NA,TGCGCCAGCAGCCAAGATCGGAGGGCTGGCTATGGCTACACCTTC,CASSQDRRAGYGYTF
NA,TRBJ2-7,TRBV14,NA,TGTGCCAGCAGCCAGGGACCGCCCGCCCCTCCAATCCACGAGCAGTACTTC,CASSQGPPAPPIHEQYF
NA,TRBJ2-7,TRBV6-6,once,TGTGCCAGCAATATCAAGGAGAACTCCTACGAGCAGTACTTC,CASNIKENSYEQYF
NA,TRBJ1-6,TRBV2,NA,TGTGCCAGCAGTGAAGGGGCAGGGGCTCGGTATAATTCACCCCTCCACTTT,CASSEGAGARYNSPLHF
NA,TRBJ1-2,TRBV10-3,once,TGTGCCATCAGTGACAGGGACTATGGCTACACCTTC,CAISDRDYGYTF
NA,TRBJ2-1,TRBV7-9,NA,TGTGCCAGCAGCTTGTATGACAAATACAATGAGCAGTTCTTC,CASSLYDKYNEQFF
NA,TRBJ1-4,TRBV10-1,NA,TGCGCCAGCAGCCCCACCATGGGGGAAAAACTGTTTTTT,CASSPTMGEKLFF
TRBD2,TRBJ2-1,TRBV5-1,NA,TGCGCCAGCAGCTTGGACGGGACGGGACTAGCCAACAATGAGCAGTTCTTC,CASSLDGTGLANNEQFF
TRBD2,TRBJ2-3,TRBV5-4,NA,TGTGCCAGCAGCTTGCGGCGGGGGACAGATACGCAGTATTTT,CASSLRRGTDTQYF
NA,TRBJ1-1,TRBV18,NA,TGTGCCAGCTCACCCAAAGACGGGAACACTGAAGCTTTCTTT,CASSPKDGNTEAFF
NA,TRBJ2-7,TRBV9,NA,TGTGCCAGCAGCGTAGCCGGCGATCCAACCTACGAGCAGTACTTC,CASSVAGDPTYEQYF
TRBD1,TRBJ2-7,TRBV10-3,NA,TGTGCCATCAGTGAGACGCGACGACAGGGGAACGAGCAGTACTTC,CAISETRRQGNEQYF
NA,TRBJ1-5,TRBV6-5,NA,TGTGCCAGCAGTTCAATCAATGGGCCCCCGGAAGGGCCCCAGCATTTT,CASSSINGPPEGPQHF
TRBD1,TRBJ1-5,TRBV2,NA,TGTGCCAGCAGTCGGGACAGGATCAATCAGCCCCAGCATTTT,CASSRDRINQPQHF
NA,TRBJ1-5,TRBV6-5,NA,TGTGCCAGCAAACGGGGGAGCAATCAGCCCCAGCATTTT,CASKRGSNQPQHF
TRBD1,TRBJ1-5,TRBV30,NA,TGTGCCTGGAGTGAGGACAGGGGGCGGAGGAGCAATCAGCCCCAGCATTTT,CAWSEDRGRRSNQPQHF
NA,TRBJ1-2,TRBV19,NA,TGTGCCAGTAGTACCCTATTCTACGGGGACGGAATATATGGCTACACCTTC,CASSTLFYGDGIYGYTF
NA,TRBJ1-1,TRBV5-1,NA,TGCGCCAGCAGCTTGGAGGGCCGCCTCAACACTGAAGCTTTCTTT,CASSLEGRLNTEAFF
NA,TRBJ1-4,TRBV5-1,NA,TGCGCCAGCAGCTTCGGCCAGATTAATGAAAAACTGTTTTTT,CASSFGQINEKLFF
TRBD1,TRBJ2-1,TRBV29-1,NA,TGCAGCGTTGTGAGGGACAGTGACAATGAGCAGTTCTTC,CSVVRDSDNEQFF
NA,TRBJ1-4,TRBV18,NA,TGTGCCAGCTCATCCCAAGCCGGTGCTAATGAAAAACTGTTTTTT,CASSSQAGANEKLFF
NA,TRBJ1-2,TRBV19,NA,TGTGCCAGTAGTCTCGCCGGGGGAGGGCGGTCGACTGGCTACACCTTC,CASSLAGGGRSTGYTF